The entry below gives a single T cell receptor (beta chain) sequence along with its context. Its antigen is currently not known. Base qualities were left out, and no much larger clone turns up one base away. Patients with autoimmune disease history or receiving systemic immunosuppression were excluded from the trial. Peripheral blood for TCR sequencing was drawn from every dose cohort at baseline, at cycle 4 day 1 and at cycle 7 day 1. The samples were taken from a phase I, first-in-human, multicenter, open-label dose-escalation trial of ivuxolimab. Adults with locally advanced or metastatic melanoma, renal cell carcinoma, hepatocellular carcinoma or head and neck squamous cell carcinoma were enrolled in the trial. Before TCR sequencing, CD4+ T cells and CD8+ T cells from peripheral blood were sorted into separate populations. The sample is drawn from a study of OX40 agonist ivuxolimab in advanced cancers. Context from the whole study: Ivuxolimab was a fully human IgG2 agonistic monoclonal antibody targeting the costimulatory receptor OX40 (CD134). The paper covers the monotherapy dose-escalation part of the phase I ivuxolimab trial, which included N = 52 patients. Partial responses occurred in three dose-escalation patients: two with cutaneous melanoma and one with hepatocellular carcinoma. In the dose-escalation cohort, 65% to 85% of patients were male, and the mean age was around 65 years with a range of roughly 23 to 90. Intravenous ivuxolimab was administered to patients every 2 weeks at six dose levels: 0.01, 0.1, 0.3, 1.5, 3 and 10 mg/kg. Of the roughly 51 patients in dose escalation, approximately 20 had hepatocellular carcinoma, some 15 had melanoma, 9 had renal cell carcinoma and 9 had head and neck cancer. Patients were allowed to have had prior anti-PD-1, anti-PD-L1 or anti-CTLA-4 therapy, and 40% to 45% of the dose-escalation patients had previously received checkpoint inhibitors. Peripheral TCRbeta sequencing was intended to test whether TCR sequence diversity was altered and clonal T-cell expansion was caused by ivuxolimab.

Points the paper makes about the study in general: The antigen specificity of the clonally expanded peripheral T cells was not determined. In the 0.1-3.0 mg/kg groups, partial responders were among the patients with the lowest normalized peripheral clonal expansion, particularly in CD8+ T cells. On average, CD8+ T cells showed more expanded clones than CD4+ T cells after ivuxolimab. Low levels of normalized T-cell clonal expansion were also seen in some patients who did not respond. Clonal expansion of both CD4+ and CD8+ blood T cells was observed from baseline to week 6 at doses 0.1 to 3.0 mg/kg.

The CDR1 and CDR2 encoded by the germline V gene are MDHEN and SYDVKM. From its cysteine to its phenylalanine, the CDR3 spans 12 amino acids. The CDR3 DNA has 36 bases and is translated from base 1. V gives up 9 bases and J gives up 1 base, and the segment between their germline ends measures 8 bases. For sequencing of the TCRbeta CDR3 region, genomic DNA was extracted from the sorted cells. The immunoSEQ Assay was used to sequence the TCRbeta CDR3 regions. Sourced from immuneACCESS, this table was stored by TCRdb with only in-frame sequences that have V and J called. A share of the clones is absent; for the studies checked, an unresolved V gene accounts for under half, and the remainder has no known explanation. This sample is represented by tens of thousands of clones; about nine tenths of them were singletons. The top ten constitute about 0.7% of the sample.

This clonotype was sampled from an adult with an advanced solid tumor such as melanoma, head and neck, liver or kidney cancer. The V and J segments used are TRBV28 and TRBJ2-3, with an unclear D gene assignment. The material was CD4+ or CD8+ T cells sorted from blood, obtained in a trial of the OX40 agonist ivuxolimab. The DNA reads as follows: TGTGCCAGGCTAGGCGGCACAGATACGCAGTATTTT. Translated, it reads CARLGGTDTQYF.